The 6 T cell receptor beta chains below all came from one sample that was sequenced in a study of CD8 T cells in Susac syndrome. Reverse transcription of 0.5 to 1 ug RNA was performed with random hexamers. TCRdb fed the immunoSEQ multiplex PCR reads into MiXCR, producing one record per CDR3 protein. The repertoire holds about 300,000 distinct CDR3 sequences, with over 75% as singletons. The material sequenced was CD8+ T cells from PBMCs. These receptors were obtained from a human donor with multiple sclerosis.

V gene TRBV20-1 combines with J gene TRBJ2-7; a weak D match, TRBD2 (7 bases). This CDR3 contains 16 residues. Germline CDR1 is DFQATT and CDR2 is SNEGSKA (reference sequence). Trimming cost V 0 bases and J 3 bases, with 18 bases left between them. The CDR3 sequence is CSARDHERGANYEQYF. Here the CDR3 DNA reads TGCAGTGCTAGAGATCATGAACGGGGGGCGAACTACGAGCAGTACTTC.

There are a few counts of this clonotype. This chain joins TRBV5-1 and TRBJ2-1; D not resolved. The CDR3 runs to 16 residues. Trimming took off 0 bases at V and 0 bases at J, with 10 bases between the two ends. Germline lookup yields CDR1 SGHRS and CDR2 YFSETQ. Here the CDR3 reads CASSLVVMSSYNEQFF. The CDR3 nucleotides read TGCGCCAGCAGCTTGGTAGTTATGAGCTCCTACAATGAGCAGTTCTTC.

The chain is built from TRBV4-3 and TRBJ2-7, with D perhaps TRBD1 or TRBD2 (6 bases each). Deletions cut 1 base from V and 3 bases from J, with 13 bases between. In germline, CDR1 is LGHNA, CDR2 YSLEER. This CDR3 spans 15 amino acids. The CDR3 bases are TGCGCCAGCAGCCAAGGACTAGGAGGGGGCTACGAGCAGTACTTC. Its translation: CASSQGLGGGYEQYF.

The chain carries TRBV27 and TRBJ1-5, with D tentatively TRBD1 (5 bases). V lost 0 bases and J 3 bases, leaving 6 bases between the germline ends. CDR1 is MNHEY, CDR2 SMNVEV, per germline (reference sequence). The CDR3 consists of 14 residues. The CDR3 DNA reads TGTGCCAGCAGTTTATCGGGGACCAATCAGCCCCAGCATTTT. Its translation: CASSLSGTNQPQHF.

The chain links TRBV29-1 to TRBJ2-5; tentative D call: TRBD1 (5 bases). With 5 bases removed from V and 1 base from J, the gap between germline ends came to 11 bases. The CDR3 extends over 13 amino acids. Looked up from germline, CDR1 is SQVTM and CDR2 is ANQGSEA. The CDR3 bases are TGCAGCGTTATGCCCGACAGCCAAGAGACCCAGTACTTC. This codes for CSVMPDSQETQYF.

V usage is TRBV11-2 and J usage is TRBJ1-3, with D perhaps matching TRBD1 (6 bases). The CDR3 spans 15 residues. CDR1 and CDR2 from the germline V gene are SGHAT and FQNNGV. V lost 6 bases and J lost 0, with 12 bases in between. CDR3 amino acids: CASRGGGPSGNTIYF. The CDR3 nucleotides are TGTGCCAGCAGGGGAGGGGGACCCTCTGGAAACACCATATATTTT.